The 23 T cell receptor beta chains below were found in one sample sequenced in a study of blood T cells in healthy people across ages (dated by TCRdb to the mid-2010s). The library was prepared using 5' RACE. The sequencer was an Illumina HiSeq 2500. A second PCR of about 6 to 11 cycles was performed with a sample-barcoded 5' primer and a J-beta primer mix. TCRdb redid the processing of the public reads, applying fastp at Q25 and MiXCR, and retained in-frame beta chains. Each entry is one CDR3 protein sequence, shown with its most common DNA and genes. The sample table holds 800,000 to 950,000 distinct CDR3 sequences, of which around 49% were seen once. The biggest ten clones account for roughly 12% of the sample. The sample consisted of blood. The receptors here all came from a man aged 25-45 years in good health.

V gene TRBV5-1 combines with J gene TRBJ2-5, with D maybe TRBD1 (6 bases). CDR3 length: 14 residues. Germline lookup yields CDR1 SGHRS and CDR2 YFSETQ. Trimming shortened V by 1 base and J by 5 bases, and 12 bases separated the two germline ends. As DNA, the CDR3 is TGCGCCAGCAGCTTGCTAGGGGGTAGTGAGACCCAGTACTTC. It translates to CASSLLGGSETQYF.

This clonotype was seen repeatedly, ten times or more. This chain joins TRBV7-9 and TRBJ1-2, with TRBD1 as a possible D gene (6 bases). V lost 3 bases to trimming and J lost 8 bases, with 16 bases between them. This CDR3 region has 14 residues. Germline V gene sequence: CDR1 SEHNR, CDR2 FQNEAQ (reference sequence). CDR3 sequence: CASSFREQGSGYTF. Written as DNA, the CDR3 is TGTGCCAGCAGCTTTCGTGAACAGGGATCGGGCTACACCTTC.

This clonotype was seen once. This chain uses TRBV6-6 with TRBJ1-6; D ambiguous. CDR1 is MNHNY and CDR2 is SVGAGI in the germline V gene (reference sequence). This CDR3 has 13 residues. Trimming took off 4 bases at V and 10 bases at J, with 11 bases between the two ends. This CDR3 reads CASSWPGDSPLHF. The CDR3 region has the DNA TGTGCCAGCAGTTGGCCGGGAGACTCACCCCTCCACTTT.

Ten or more counts support this clonotype. The chain recombines TRBV5-1 with TRBJ2-7; 9 bases fit TRBD1. The CDR3 consists of 15 residues. The J segment lost 2 bases and the V segment lost 2 bases, leaving 5 bases of the junction unmatched. CDR1 and CDR2 (germline): SGHRS, YFSETQ. This chain's CDR3 is CASSFRDRAPYEQYF. As DNA, the CDR3 is TGCGCCAGCAGCTTCCGGGACAGGGCTCCCTACGAGCAGTACTTC.

The chain joins TRBV28 to TRBJ1-1; tentative D call: TRBD1 (6 bases). The CDR3 extends over 14 amino acids. The V gene's germline CDR1 is MDHEN and CDR2 SYDVKM. Trimming cost V 8 bases and J 4 bases, with 17 bases left between them. The CDR3 protein is CASRGQLSGTEAFF. The CDR3 nucleotides read TGTGCCAGCCGTGGACAGCTCTCGGGCACTGAAGCTTTCTTT.

Regarding this clonotype: The junction departs from germline at one end; a sequencing error may be responsible. The chain couples TRBV15 to TRBJ2-4, with D uncertain. This CDR3 region has 16 residues. Germline CDR1 LNHNV, CDR2 YYDKDF (reference sequence). CDR3 region: CVTSRGGGLVKNIQYF. Here the CDR3 DNA reads TGTGTCACCAGCAGAGGTGGCGGCTTAGTCAAAAACATTCAGTACTTC.

This clonotype showed up just a few times. V usage is TRBV7-3 and J usage is TRBJ2-4; 10 nucleotides align to TRBD1. Trimming took 3 bases from V and 1 from J; bases not matched to a gene: 3. The germline V gene has CDR1 SGHTA and CDR2 FQGTGA. The CDR3 is 16 residues long. Here the CDR3 DNA reads TGTGCCAGCAGCTTGGGACAGGGGAAGGCCAAAAACATTCAGTACTTC. Translating it yields CASSLGQGKAKNIQYF.

The genes are TRBV20-1 and TRBJ2-7; 7 positions agree with TRBD1. After removal of 6 bases from V and 0 bases from J, the junction contained 11 bases not matched to a gene. Germline loops: CDR1 DFQATT, CDR2 SNEGSKA (reference sequence). There are 15 residues in the CDR3. As DNA, the CDR3 is TGCAGTGCCCTAAGAGGGGGCAGGAGCTCCTACGAGCAGTACTTC. Translated, it gives CSALRGGRSSYEQYF.

This rearrangement joins TRBV7-2 to TRBJ2-3, with 9 bases identical to TRBD2. CDR1 is SGHTA, CDR2 FQGNSA, per germline. The CDR3 is 14 residues long. With V trimmed by 11 bases and J by 6 bases, 12 bases remained unmatched. CDR3 sequence reads: CASGRGGALDTQYF. CDR3 DNA sequence: TGTGCCTCCGGGCGCGGGGGGGCCCTCGATACGCAGTATTTT.

V is TRBV4-2 and J is TRBJ2-5, with 9 bases fitting TRBD2. The CDR3 has 16 amino acids. Germline assignment: CDR1 LGHNA and CDR2 YNFKEQ. V was pared by 0 bases and J by 11 bases, with 13 bases of the junction left unmatched. For the CDR3, the DNA is TGTGCCAGCAGCCAAGATCGGGCTAGCGGGACTCTTGAGCAGTACTTC. This encodes CASSQDRASGTLEQYF.

This chain uses TRBV5-1 with TRBJ2-7; 9 nucleotides line up with TRBD2. The DNA end is a closer match to TRBJ2-5, so the J assignment may be wrong. The V gene's germline CDR1 is SGHRS and CDR2 YFSETQ. This CDR3 has 16 amino acids. The CDR3 coding sequence is TGCGCCAGCAGCCGAACGATTAGCGGGGGAGTAGAGACCCAGTACTTC. Translation: CASSRTISGGVETQYF.

The V gene is TRBV7-3, the J gene TRBJ2-5; D might be TRBD2 (5 bases). The CDR3 has 13 amino acids. V was trimmed by 3 bases and J by 11 bases, leaving 16 bases between them. The V gene's germline CDR1 is SGHTA and CDR2 FQGTGA. In DNA, the CDR3 is TGTGCCAGCAGCTTTGACTCTCGTAGGAGGCAGTACTTC. It codes for CASSFDSRRRQYF.

The chain combines TRBV3-1 with TRBJ2-1; 12 positions agree with TRBD2. Germline-derived CDR1 and CDR2 are LGHDT and YNNKEL (reference sequence). Unmatched junction bases numbered 4, after V lost 1 base and J lost 0 bases. The length of the CDR3 is 18 residues. The CDR3 loop is CASSQGLAGDRSYNEQFF. The CDR3 coding sequence is TGTGCCAGCAGCCAAGGACTAGCGGGAGATCGCTCCTACAATGAGCAGTTCTTC.

This clonotype was observed a handful of times. The chain uses TRBV27 and TRBJ2-1, with 10 bases that match TRBD2. The CDR3 is 16 residues long. CDR1 is MNHEY and CDR2 is SMNVEV in the germline V gene (reference sequence). The J segment lost 4 bases and the V segment lost 5 bases, leaving 8 bases of the junction unmatched. The CDR3 coding sequence is TGTGCCAGCAGTAACCCCTCAGCGGGGGGGTACAATGAGCAGTTCTTC. It yields the protein CASSNPSAGGYNEQFF.

The chain joins TRBV12-3 or TRBV12-4 to TRBJ1-2; D unclear. The V and J ends lost 6 bases and 12 bases respectively, with 17 bases between them. This CDR3 comprises 12 residues. In DNA form, the CDR3 reads TGTGCCAGCAGCCCGGACGGACGACTAAACACCTTC. Translating gives CASSPDGRLNTF.

The table lists this clonotype with a few counts. The genes are TRBV4-3 and TRBJ2-5; D is possibly TRBD1 or TRBD2 (5 bases each). Germline V gene sequence: CDR1 LGHNA, CDR2 YSLEER. V was shortened by 0 bases and J by 2 bases, with 16 bases between the two germline ends. The CDR3 sequence is 17 residues long. Here the CDR3 DNA reads TGCGCCAGCAGCCAAGAAAGGGCAGGGACCCTTCAAGAGACCCAGTACTTC. Its translation is CASSQERAGTLQETQYF.

V and J are TRBV5-1 and TRBJ2-1; D could derive from TRBD1 or TRBD2 (6 bases each). CDR1 and CDR2 from the germline V gene are SGHRS and YFSETQ. Deletions cut 0 bases from V and 4 bases from J, with 17 bases between. The CDR3 length is 17 residues. CDR3 sequence (DNA): TGCGCCAGCAGCTTGGGGCCCCGACAGGCGGGGTACAATGAGCAGTTCTTC. This sequence encodes CASSLGPRQAGYNEQFF.

This sequence joins TRBV4-1 and TRBJ1-5, with a possible D match to TRBD1 (5 bases). Germline CDR1 and CDR2: MGHRA and YSYEKL. The CDR3 sequence is 17 residues long. The V and J ends lost 7 bases and 0 bases respectively, with 19 bases between them. CDR3: CASTLDLGGSSNQPQHF. The CDR3 DNA sequence: TGCGCCAGCACCCTAGATCTTGGGGGGTCTAGCAATCAGCCCCAGCATTTT.

The rearrangement links TRBV29-1 to TRBJ1-4; D call uncertain. CDR1 and CDR2 (germline): SQVTM, ANQGSEA. V was cut by 4 bases and J by 7 bases, with 10 bases left in between. CDR3 length equals 12 residues. Written as DNA, the CDR3 is TGCAGCGTTGGTGGTCCCGGTGAAAAACTGTTTTTT. This gives the protein CSVGGPGEKLFF.

In its sample, this clonotype was seen a few times. The chain is built from TRBV7-2 and TRBJ1-6, with 9 bases matching TRBD1. Germline CDR1 SGHTA, CDR2 FQGNSA. V dropped 4 bases and J dropped 6; count of bases not matched to a gene: 4. CDR3 length: 15 residues. The CDR3 nucleotides are TGTGCCAGCAGCTACCGACAGGGGGTTAATTCACCCCTCCACTTT. As protein: CASSYRQGVNSPLHF.

The chain is built from TRBV7-2 and TRBJ2-5, with D possibly matching TRBD2 (5 bases). Germline V gives CDR1 SGHTA, CDR2 FQGNSA. CDR3 length: 14 amino acids. V dropped 6 bases and J dropped 2 bases, with 13 bases sitting between them. Here the CDR3 reads CASRALGLQETQYF. CDR3 coding DNA: TGTGCCAGCAGGGCACTAGGTCTACAAGAGACCCAGTACTTC.

To note about this clonotype: At one of its ends the junction is not consistent with the germline gene, which may arise from a read error. The CDR3 loop is CANSPGTAYGYTF. CDR3 in DNA: TGTGCCAACAGCCCCGGGACAGCCTATGGCTACACCTTC. This chain connects TRBV7-9 to TRBJ1-2; TRBD1 matches at 7 bases. CDR3 length: 13 amino acids. Germline values: CDR1 SEHNR, CDR2 FQNEAQ (reference sequence).

The chain carries TRBV7-2 and TRBJ1-5; a possible D gene is TRBD1 (6 bases). Germline assignment: CDR1 SGHTA and CDR2 FQGNSA. Trimming shortened V by 5 bases and J by 0 bases, and 11 bases separated the two germline ends. CDR3 length: 15 residues. The chain's CDR3 is CASSPGVDSNQPQHF. As DNA, the CDR3 is TGTGCCAGCAGCCCAGGGGTCGATAGCAATCAGCCCCAGCATTTT.